These 20 T cell receptor beta chains were sequenced from one sample in a study of T cells in Graves' hyperthyroidism and ophthalmopathy. Amplification of TCR beta CDR3 regions used RNA as the template. Using the HTBI primer set, a first-round RT-PCR was run on the TCR CDR3. TCRdb ran MiXCR on the multiplex PCR reads and lists one entry per CDR3 protein. The table records more than 40,000 distinct CDR3 sequences, approximately 50% of them present only once. Sequencing was carried out using peripheral blood or thyroid tissue (not recorded which). The receptors here all came from a woman in her 50s with Graves' hyperthyroidism.

This clonotype came up many times. The CDR3 loop is CASSVPTGLSGANVLTF. The CDR3 DNA reads as TGTGCCAGCAGTGTACCGACAGGCCTCTCTGGGGCCAACGTCCTGACTTTC. V usage is TRBV28 and J usage is TRBJ2-6; D possibly corresponds to TRBD1 (6 bases). This CDR3 comprises 17 residues. Germline V gene lookup returns CDR1 MDHEN and CDR2 SYDVKM. Trimming removed 5 bases from V and 0 bases from J, with 14 bases in between.

This chain connects TRBV5-6 to TRBJ2-5, with D maybe TRBD2 (6 bases). CDR1 and CDR2 from the germline V gene are SGHDT and YYEEEE. The CDR3 has 16 residues. Trimming stripped 7 bases from V and 1 base from J, with 20 bases between. The CDR3 spells CASAGGGVGFQETQYF. The CDR3 DNA follows: TGTGCCAGCGCCGGAGGAGGGGTAGGGTTCCAAGAGACCCAGTACTTC.

The chain couples TRBV2 to TRBJ2-3; 16 nucleotides agree with TRBD2. The ends lost 8 bases at V and 1 base at J; junction bases unmatched: 3. This CDR3 has 16 residues. Germline loops: CDR1 SNHLY, CDR2 FYNNEI. CDR3 coding DNA: TGTGCCAGCCGGGGACTAGCGGGAGGGCGCACAGATACGCAGTATTTT. Protein sequence: CASRGLAGGRTDTQYF.

The CDR3 loop reads CASSQGGSGKETQYF. The CDR3, as DNA: TGCGCCAGCAGCCAAGGGGGTAGCGGGAAAGAGACCCAGTACTTC. V usage is TRBV4-1 and J usage is TRBJ2-5; the match to TRBD2 covers 8 bases. Germline values: CDR1 MGHRA, CDR2 YSYEKL. This CDR3 is built from 15 residues. V trimming: 1 base; J trimming: 3 bases; junction bases outside the gene matches: 4.

This clonotype was observed many times. This chain joins TRBV5-1 and TRBJ2-7; D call uncertain. V was pared by 2 bases and J by 3 bases, with 9 bases between. CDR3 size: 13 residues. Germline lookup yields CDR1 SGHRS and CDR2 YFSETQ. Here the CDR3 DNA reads TGCGCCAGCAGCTTTAGAAGCAACTACGAGCAGTACTTC. Encoded protein: CASSFRSNYEQYF.

In the case of this clonotype: One end of the junction is discordant with germline, which a read error may explain. This chain uses TRBV7-2 with TRBJ2-6, with 7 bases aligning to TRBD1. The CDR3 has 15 residues. CDR1 is SGHTA, CDR2 FQGNSA, per germline. CDR3: CASSTGAAGANVLAF. As DNA, the CDR3 is TGTGCCAGCAGTACAGGGGCTGCTGGGGCCAACGTCCTGGCTTTC.

This clonotype showed up just a few times. The chain uses TRBV5-5 and TRBJ2-2; 9 bases are a match to TRBD1. V shed 4 bases, J shed 7 bases, and the junction held 5 bases outside the gene matches. The CDR3 contains 14 residues. Germline V gene lookup returns CDR1 SGHKS and CDR2 YYEKEE (reference sequence). This CDR3 is CASSVGQGSGELFF. CDR3 DNA: TGTGCCAGCAGCGTGGGACAGGGAAGCGGGGAGCTGTTTTTT.

The J gene is TRBJ2-7, the V gene TRBV2; no clear D gene. The CDR3 totals 13 residues. V lost 8 bases and J 0 bases, leaving 11 bases between the germline ends. From germline, CDR1 is SNHLY and CDR2 FYNNEI. The CDR3 here is CASVLASSYEQYF. The DNA for the CDR3 is TGTGCCAGCGTACTGGCGAGCTCCTACGAGCAGTACTTC.

This clonotype was observed many times. CDR3 sequence reads: CASSFTGAGELFF. The CDR3 DNA reads TGTGCCAGCAGCTTTACAGGGGCCGGGGAGCTGTTTTTT. The chain couples TRBV5-6 to TRBJ2-2; 7 nucleotides line up with TRBD1. The CDR3 totals 13 residues. The V gene end was trimmed by 2 bases and the J gene end by 6 bases; junction bases not matched to a gene: 1. Germline V gene data show CDR1 as SGHDT and CDR2 as YYEEEE.

The V call is TRBV10-3, the J call TRBJ2-7; 12 bases map to TRBD2. The CDR3 is 13 amino acids. Germline V CDR1 and CDR2: ENHRY, SYGVKD. V shed 6 bases, J shed 6 bases, and the junction held 3 bases outside the gene matches. The CDR3 reads CAIRTSGRGEQYF. CDR3 coding DNA: TGTGCCATCAGGACTAGCGGGAGAGGCGAGCAGTACTTC.

The J gene is TRBJ1-1, the V gene TRBV7-9; D remains ambiguous. CDR1 is SEHNR and CDR2 is FQNEAQ in the germline V gene (reference sequence). V lost 5 bases and J lost 6, with 13 bases in between. CDR3 length: 13 residues. CDR3 in amino acids: CASSIGGGPEAFF. As DNA, the CDR3 is TGTGCCAGCAGCATCGGAGGAGGGCCTGAAGCTTTCTTT.

The genes are TRBV20-1 and TRBJ2-3; weak D call: TRBD1 (6 bases). With 0 bases removed from V and 4 bases from J, the gap between germline ends came to 11 bases. The CDR3 extends over 14 amino acids. The germline CDR1 and CDR2 sequences are DFQATT and SNEGSKA (reference sequence). As DNA, the CDR3 is TGCAGTGCTAGAGATGTGGGGGCCTCAGATACGCAGTATTTT. It is translated as CSARDVGASDTQYF.

This clonotype was seen many times. CDR3 nucleotides: TGCAGTGCTAGAATGGGCTCTGGGGCCAACGTCCTGACTTTC. Its protein product is CSARMGSGANVLTF. The chain recombines TRBV20-1 with TRBJ2-6; D unresolved. This CDR3 has 14 amino acids. V lost 2 bases and J lost 0, with 5 bases in between. CDR1 is DFQATT and CDR2 is SNEGSKA in the germline V gene (reference sequence).

This clonotype was seen ten or more times. The chain has TRBV7-2 and TRBJ2-7, with 8 bases aligning to TRBD1. CDR1 is SGHTA, CDR2 FQGNSA, per germline. The V segment lost 5 bases and the J segment 2 bases; nucleotides outside the gene matches: 5. The CDR3 extends over 14 amino acids. The CDR3 nucleotides read TGTGCCAGCAGCCCCGACAGGGGCCCCTACGAGCAGTACTTC. Residues: CASSPDRGPYEQYF. Combining the CDR3 with reference TRBV7-2 and TRBJ2-7 gives the whole variable domain GAGVSQSPSNKVTEKGKDVELRCDPISGHTALYWYRQSLGQGLEFLIYFQGNSAPDKSGLPSDRFSAERTGGSVSTLTIQRTQQEDSAVYLCASSPDRGPYEQYFGPGTRLTVT.

This clonotype was recorded a few times. The rearrangement links TRBV10-3 to TRBJ1-2; TRBD1 matches 7 bases. Germline V lookup: CDR1 ENHRY, CDR2 SYGVKD. Trimming removed 6 bases from V and 4 bases from J; junction bases left unmatched: 8. There are 14 residues in the CDR3. The DNA for the CDR3 is TGTGCCATCAGGGCCGCAGGGGGTCCCTATGGCTACACCTTC. Amino acid sequence: CAIRAAGGPYGYTF.

This clonotype was seen a handful of times. The chain links TRBV28 to TRBJ2-2; tentatively, D is TRBD1 or TRBD2 (5 bases each). The germline V gene encodes CDR1 MDHEN and CDR2 SYDVKM. The CDR3 consists of 13 residues. Trimming left V 3 bases short and J 6 bases short, with 8 bases between. Here the CDR3 reads CASSFPGPGELFF. In nucleotides, the CDR3 is TGTGCCAGCAGTTTTCCGGGACCCGGGGAGCTGTTTTTT.

For this clonotype: This sequence may be a read error, since a much larger clone differs from it by one base. The CDR3 loop reads CSAIRNTDTQYF. Written as DNA, the CDR3 is TGCAGTGCTATCAGGAACACAGATACGCAGTATTTT. The chain uses TRBV20-1 and TRBJ2-3, with no clear D. The CDR3 is made up of 12 amino acids. CDR1 and CDR2 from the germline V gene are DFQATT and SNEGSKA (reference sequence). The germline V and J ends were trimmed by 4 bases and 2 bases, with 7 bases remaining between them.

This clonotype was observed at least ten times. A much larger clone sits a single nucleotide away, making a read error possible. The CDR3 nucleotides read TGCAGCGTTGGAGAAGATGAAGGGGTTAATGGCTACACCTTC. Amino acid sequence: CSVGEDEGVNGYTF. J is TRBJ1-2 and V is TRBV29-1; D is perhaps TRBD1 (5 bases). Germline V gives CDR1 SQVTM, CDR2 ANQGSEA. Trimming left V 4 bases short and J 6 bases short, with 18 bases between. This CDR3 has 14 residues. The full variable domain, with the rest looked up from reference TRBV29-1 and TRBJ1-2, is SAVISQKPSRDICQRGTSLTIQCQVDSQVTMMFWYRQQPGQSLTLIATANQGSEATYESGFVIDKFPISRPNLTFSTLTVSNMSPEDSSIYLCSVGEDEGVNGYTFGSGTRLTVV.

This chain links TRBV27 with TRBJ1-1, with D perhaps TRBD1 (6 bases). V gave up 3 bases and J gave up 0 bases, with 20 bases separating them. Looked up from germline, CDR1 is MNHEY and CDR2 is SMNVEV (reference sequence). CDR3 length: 18 residues. For the CDR3, the DNA is TGTGCCAGCAGTTTTCGATATTCTGGACAGAACATGAACACTGAAGCTTTCTTT. This sequence encodes CASSFRYSGQNMNTEAFF.

This clonotype was recorded many times. The V gene is TRBV10-3, the J gene TRBJ2-2; 11 bases map to TRBD2. Trimming cost V 8 bases and J 2 bases; bases outside gene matches: 10. Per the germline V gene, CDR1 is ENHRY and CDR2 is SYGVKD. The CDR3 spans 17 residues. Here the CDR3 reads CAIGGSSGRLNTGELFF. The CDR3 DNA follows: TGTGCCATCGGGGGATCTAGCGGGAGGCTTAACACCGGGGAGCTGTTTTTT.